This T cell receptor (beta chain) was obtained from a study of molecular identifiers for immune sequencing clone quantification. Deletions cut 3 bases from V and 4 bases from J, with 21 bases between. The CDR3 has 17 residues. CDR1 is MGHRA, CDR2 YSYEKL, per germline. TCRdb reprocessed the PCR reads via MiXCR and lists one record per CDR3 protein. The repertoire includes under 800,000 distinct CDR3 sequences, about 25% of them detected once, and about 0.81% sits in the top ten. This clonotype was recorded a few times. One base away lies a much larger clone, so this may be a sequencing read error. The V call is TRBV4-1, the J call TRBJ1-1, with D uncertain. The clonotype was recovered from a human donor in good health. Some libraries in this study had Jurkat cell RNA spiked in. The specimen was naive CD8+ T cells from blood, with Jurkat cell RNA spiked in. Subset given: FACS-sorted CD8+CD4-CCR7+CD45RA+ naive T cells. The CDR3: CASSHLLSGESSTEAFF. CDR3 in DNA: TGCGCCAGCAGCCATCTATTGTCTGGGGAGTCGAGCACTGAAGCTTTCTTT.